This T cell receptor (beta chain) was sequenced during a study of graft-versus-host responses after intestinal transplantation. Background on the study: Every recipient had anti-thymocyte globulin induction and around three years of tacrolimus plus steroids.

Germline V gene sequence: CDR1 ENHRY, CDR2 SYGVKD. J gave up 2 bases and V 7 bases, and 6 bases lay outside the gene matches. The CDR3 contains 14 residues. After transplant, marrow was aspirated from the posterior iliac crest or elsewhere. Only in-frame clones appear in the TCRdb table, and some are missing; sequencing was by immunoSEQ multiplex PCR. The sample has about 69,000 clones; approximately 92% are singletons. This sequence originates from a human patient who received an intestinal transplant, so some T cells may come from the graft donor. The chain has TRBV10-3 and TRBJ2-3; 7 nucleotides line up with TRBD2. The sequencing here drew on bone marrow, taken around 720 days after intestinal transplantation. Here the CDR3 reads CAITGGGSTDTQYF. The CDR3 DNA sequence: TGTGCCATCACTGGGGGGGGATCCACAGATACGCAGTATTTT.